This T cell receptor (beta chain) was documented in a study of T cell responses to AZD1222 COVID-19 vaccine (dated by TCRdb to about 2021). Some background on the complete study: AZD1222 recipients given second doses at about 4 weeks or at about 12 weeks were pooled, since spike-specific TCR depth and breadth were not found to differ between the two schedules. TCR sequencing was performed for 230 to 250 trial participants, of whom 207 were given two doses of AZD1222 and around 26 were given two doses of MenACWY control vaccine. Enrollment into the trials was organized by age into subgroups of 18-55, 56-69 and 70-plus years, and those subgroups contained about 160, 30 and 59 TCR-sequenced participants, respectively.

The CDR3 regions of human TCRbeta chains were analyzed by immunosequencing. In the paper's pipeline: Repertoire TCRs were checked for matches against a reference library of SARS-CoV-2-specific TCRs that had been generated using the MIRA antigen-specificity platform. Breadth meant the fraction of unique TCRs that were SARS-CoV-2-associated, whereas depth meant the fraction of total T cells that were SARS-CoV-2-associated. Using the MIRA data, each spike-specific TCR was mapped to the spike region that the TCR reacts to and placed in a CD4 or CD8 class. Log10-transformed breadth and depth values were compared by one-way ANOVA with Sidak's multiple comparisons tests. Entries here come from immuneACCESS through TCRdb and include only in-frame sequences with V and J called. Some clones fail to appear in such tables; in the studies checked, an unresolved V gene covers under half of the shortfall, and the cause of the remainder is unknown. V, J and clone size reflect that table, while D and trimming were determined from the DNA. The sample profile shows 100,000 to 120,000 clones; 87% of them were found once. Less than 3.5% of the sample is in the top ten clones.

In the paper's terms, the time point label means: baseline before first vaccination. Samples from vaccinated people were obtained from the UK trials COV001 and COV002, which included a single-blind randomized controlled phase 2/3 trial of AZD1222 (ChAdOx1 nCoV-19) in healthy adults. Trial participant PBMC samples were collected at day 0 and day 28 after the second dose for TCRbeta chain sequencing. Overall study results and their limits: A significant rise in spike-specific TCR breadth and depth was observed after two AZD1222 doses relative to day 0 and relative to MenACWY recipients. Reportedly, almost half of the unique spike-specific TCRs recognized epitopes lying outside the regions that are mutated in the B.1.351 and B.1.1.7 variants. Conclusions about previously exposed vaccinees were limited because only six or seven AZD1222 recipients were SARS-CoV-2 seropositive at baseline. Because no day 14 peak-response samples were available, repertoires were characterized only after the peak T cell response. Most participants were white British and females outnumbered males, and the authors suggested that clonal diversity may have been underestimated. The vaccine-associated CD4 TCRs covered the entire spike protein, and the dominant responses fell in regions 160-218 and 743-854. The 56-69-year group was small, and its depth increase did not reach significance, likely because of low power.

CDR1 is given as KGHDR and CDR2 as SFDVKD, both from the germline V gene. V loses 9 bases of germline sequence and J loses 4 bases, and the interval between the two ends is 13 bases. From its cysteine to its phenylalanine, the CDR3 spans 13 amino acids. The only DNA kept is the CDR3, 39 bases in frame from the first base. In regard to this clone: Its binding antigen is unknown. No base-level quality is on record; no much larger clone is a single base apart.

This TCR was recovered from an adult in good health. The material sequenced was peripheral blood, taken on day 0 of AZD1222 vaccination. The rearranged chain carries TRBV24-1 and TRBJ2-3; no D gene can be assigned with confidence. This receptor has the CDR3 CATGPSGPDTQYF. The sequenced DNA is TGTGCCACCGGACCCTCGGGTCCAGATACGCAGTATTTT.